Listed here are 15 T cell receptor beta chains from one sample, sequenced in a study of PD-1 blockade in classical Hodgkin lymphoma. The assay was immunoSEQ multiplex PCR, and TCRdb's table has in-frame clones only and misses some. Among about 97,000 clones listed, over 80% were seen once. No patient escaped relapse after autologous stem cell transplantation, and brentuximab vedotin exposure varied. The input for sequencing was peripheral blood mononuclear cells (PBMCs), taken at baseline. All receptors derive from a human donor with classical Hodgkin lymphoma.

The J gene is TRBJ2-1, the V gene TRBV7-3; D is possibly TRBD2 (6 bases). Germline V gives CDR1 SGHTA, CDR2 FQGTGA. CDR3 size: 14 residues. Trimming took off 5 bases at V and 3 bases at J, with 11 bases between the two ends. CDR3 coding DNA: TGTGCCAGCAGCGATTCGGGACTCTACAATGAGCAGTTCTTC. This gives the protein CASSDSGLYNEQFF. Supplemented by reference TRBV7-3 and TRBJ2-1, the full variable domain reads GAGVSQTPSNKVTEKGKYVELRCDPISGHTALYWYRQSLGQGPEFLIYFQGTGAADDSGLPNDRFFAVRPEGSVSTLKIQRTERGDSAVYLCASSDSGLYNEQFFGPGTRLTVL.

The chain joins TRBV28 to TRBJ2-5; D might be TRBD1 or TRBD2, each matching 5 bases. Trimming cost V 7 bases and J 1 base, with 16 bases left between them. CDR1 and CDR2 (germline): MDHEN, SYDVKM. The CDR3 extends over 15 amino acids. CDR3 residues: CASNIPGTAQETQYF. Written as DNA, the CDR3 is TGTGCCAGCAATATTCCCGGGACGGCCCAAGAGACCCAGTACTTC.

The rearrangement joins TRBV4-3 to TRBJ2-1, with D perhaps matching TRBD2 (7 bases). The CDR3 totals 19 residues. The V end was cut by 3 bases, the J end by 4 bases, with 25 bases between. Germline values: CDR1 LGHNA, CDR2 YSLEER. CDR3 loop: CASSQARGRAWSTYNEQFF. CDR3 sequence (DNA): TGCGCCAGCAGCCAGGCTAGGGGGAGGGCCTGGTCTACATACAATGAGCAGTTCTTC.

The chain combines TRBV6-5 with TRBJ2-5, with TRBD2 identical over 11 bases. The germline gives CDR1 MNHEY, CDR2 SVGAGI. With 4 bases clipped from V and 7 bases from J, the junction kept 8 bases outside the gene matches. This CDR3 contains 15 residues. This chain's CDR3 is CASSSGTSGWGTQYF. The CDR3 region has the DNA TGTGCCAGCAGTTCCGGGACTAGCGGATGGGGGACCCAGTACTTC.

The rearrangement uses TRBV6-1 and TRBJ2-3, with 12 nucleotides matching TRBD2. The CDR3 covers 15 residues. With V trimmed by 6 bases and J by 6 bases, 7 bases remained unmatched. CDR1 and CDR2 from the germline V gene are MNHNS and SASEGT. CDR3 in amino acids: CASSGLAGGGDTQYF. Here the CDR3 DNA reads TGTGCCAGCAGCGGGCTAGCGGGAGGGGGCGATACGCAGTATTTT.

The genes are TRBV7-2 and TRBJ2-3; a possible D gene is TRBD2 (6 bases). This CDR3 is built from 14 residues. Looked up from germline, CDR1 is SGHTA and CDR2 is FQGNSA. V was shortened by 3 bases and J by 5 bases, with 12 bases between the two germline ends. CDR3 protein: CASSFQAGGDTQYF. CDR3 coding DNA: TGTGCCAGCAGCTTCCAGGCCGGGGGAGATACGCAGTATTTT.

This chain links TRBV28 with TRBJ2-5; D gene unclear. The CDR3 loop spans 17 amino acids. Between the trimmed V and J ends, which lost 5 bases and 1 base, there was a span of 20 bases. CDR1 and CDR2 (germline): MDHEN, SYDVKM. The CDR3 DNA follows: TGTGCCAGCAGTGCCTCCTCAGGTTCGGCTAGCCAAGAGACCCAGTACTTC. This sequence encodes CASSASSGSASQETQYF.

Notes on this clone: The sample has other DNA sequences that encode this CDR3 too. The CDR3 is CASSPTGLQETQYF. Written as DNA, the CDR3 is TGTGCCAGCAGCCCGACTGGACTCCAAGAGACCCAGTACTTC. The rearrangement joins TRBV7-3 to TRBJ2-5, with D tentatively TRBD2 (5 bases). Trimming shortened V by 5 bases and J by 1 base, and 11 bases separated the two germline ends. The CDR3 extends over 14 amino acids. Germline V gives CDR1 SGHTA, CDR2 FQGTGA.

The V and J genes are TRBV6-5 and TRBJ1-2, with D hard to call. Trimming stripped 5 bases from V and 10 bases from J, with 11 bases between. The CDR3 length is 11 residues. In germline, CDR1 is MNHEY, CDR2 SVGAGI. CDR3 nucleotides: TGTGCCAGCAGTCACGCGGAGGTCTACACCTTC. This translates into CASSHAEVYTF.

CDR3 sequence: CASSDAYEQYF. CDR3 coding DNA: TGTGCCAGCAGTGATGCATACGAGCAGTACTTC. J is TRBJ2-7 and V is TRBV6-6; no firm D call. Germline CDR1 reads MNHNY; CDR2 reads SVGAGI (reference sequence). The CDR3 spans 11 residues. Trimming shortened V by 5 bases and J by 4 bases, and 6 bases separated the two germline ends.

This clone occurred a few times. The chain is built from TRBV5-1 and TRBJ2-2, with D possibly matching TRBD1 (6 bases). The CDR3 loop spans 15 amino acids. The ends were cut back, 4 bases at V and 6 bases at J, with 16 bases in the middle. Germline loops: CDR1 SGHRS, CDR2 YFSETQ. The CDR3 here is CASSPDRIWAGELFF. The CDR3 DNA sequence: TGCGCCAGCAGCCCAGACAGGATCTGGGCCGGGGAGCTGTTTTTT.

The gene calls are TRBV10-3 and TRBJ2-2, with 7 bases identical to TRBD2. The CDR3 has 15 amino acids. V gave up 6 bases and J gave up 6 bases; unmatched junction bases: 10. Germline assignment: CDR1 ENHRY and CDR2 SYGVKD. The CDR3 loop reads CAISAGGGTAGELFF. Written as DNA, the CDR3 is TGTGCCATCAGCGCCGGGGGAGGGACGGCCGGGGAGCTGTTTTTT.

V and J are TRBV28 and TRBJ1-3, with D unclear. V was cut by 7 bases and J by 0 bases, with 16 bases left in between. The CDR3 is 16 amino acids. Germline V gene sequence: CDR1 MDHEN, CDR2 SYDVKM. CDR3 in DNA: TGTGCCAGCACCCCCCCGGGGAGCCACTCTGGAAACACCATATATTTT. Protein: CASTPPGSHSGNTIYF.

In DNA, the CDR3 is TGTGCCACCCAGAGGGGGGACCCGGAGGCCCTCCACTTT. Its translation: CATQRGDPEALHF. The rearrangement joins TRBV10-3 to TRBJ1-6; tentative D call: TRBD1 (6 bases). Germline V lookup: CDR1 ENHRY, CDR2 SYGVKD. Trimming took off 10 bases at V and 14 bases at J, with 21 bases between the two ends. The CDR3 is made up of 13 amino acids.

The chain recombines TRBV9 with TRBJ2-3; 12 nucleotides align to TRBD2. J was trimmed by 6 bases and V by 0 bases; bases with no gene match: 8. Per the germline V gene, CDR1 is SGDLS and CDR2 is YYNGEE. The CDR3 contains 17 residues. The CDR3 coding sequence is TGTGCCAGCAGCGTAGGGCTAGCGGGAGGGCCGGAGGATACGCAGTATTTT. Translating gives CASSVGLAGGPEDTQYF.